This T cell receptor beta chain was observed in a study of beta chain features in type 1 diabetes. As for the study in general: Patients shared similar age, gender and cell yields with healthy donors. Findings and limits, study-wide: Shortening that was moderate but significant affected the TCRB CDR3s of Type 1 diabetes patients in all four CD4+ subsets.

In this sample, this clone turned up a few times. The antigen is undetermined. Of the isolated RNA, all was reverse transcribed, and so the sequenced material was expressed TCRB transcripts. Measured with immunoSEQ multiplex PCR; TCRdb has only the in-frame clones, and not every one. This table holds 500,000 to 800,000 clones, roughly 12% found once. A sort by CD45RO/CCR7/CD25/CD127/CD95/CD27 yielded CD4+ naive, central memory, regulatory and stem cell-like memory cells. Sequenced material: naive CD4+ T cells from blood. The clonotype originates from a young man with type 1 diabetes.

In DNA, the CDR3 is TGTGCCAGCAGCGCCCGACTAGCCTCCTACAATGAGCAGTTCTTC. Its translation is CASSARLASYNEQFF. The chain couples TRBV9 to TRBJ2-1, with TRBD2 matching 7 bases. The junction had 3 bases not matched to a gene; V was cut back by 3 bases and J by 0 bases. This CDR3 has 15 residues. CDR1 is SGDLS and CDR2 is YYNGEE in the germline V gene.